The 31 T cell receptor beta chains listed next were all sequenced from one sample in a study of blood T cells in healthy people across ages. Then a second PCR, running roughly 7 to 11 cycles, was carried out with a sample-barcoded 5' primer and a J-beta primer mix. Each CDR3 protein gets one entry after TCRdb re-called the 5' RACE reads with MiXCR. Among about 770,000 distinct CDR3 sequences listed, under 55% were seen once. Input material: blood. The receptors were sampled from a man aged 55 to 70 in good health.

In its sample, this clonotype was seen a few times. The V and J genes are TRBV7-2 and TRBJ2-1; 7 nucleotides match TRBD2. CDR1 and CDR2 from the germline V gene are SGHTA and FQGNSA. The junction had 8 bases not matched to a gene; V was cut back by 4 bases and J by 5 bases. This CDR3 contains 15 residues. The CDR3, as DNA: TGTGCCAGCAGCTCCGGACTAGGCAGGGACAATGAGCAGTTCTTC. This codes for CASSSGLGRDNEQFF.

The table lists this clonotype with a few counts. This CDR3 is CSASSRLPGANVLTF. CDR3 in DNA: TGCAGTGCTAGTTCTCGGCTTCCCGGGGCCAACGTCCTGACTTTC. The chain links TRBV20-1 to TRBJ2-6; D remains unclear. This CDR3 is built from 15 residues. Germline V gene data show CDR1 as DFQATT and CDR2 as SNEGSKA (reference sequence). The V end lost 3 bases, the J end lost 4 bases, and 13 bases lay between the germline ends.

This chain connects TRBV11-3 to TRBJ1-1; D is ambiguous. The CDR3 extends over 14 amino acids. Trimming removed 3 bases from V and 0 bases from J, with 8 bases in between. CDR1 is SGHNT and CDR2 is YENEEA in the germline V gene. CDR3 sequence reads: CASSFTRMNTEAFF. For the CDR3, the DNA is TGTGCCAGCAGCTTCACCCGCATGAACACTGAAGCTTTCTTT.

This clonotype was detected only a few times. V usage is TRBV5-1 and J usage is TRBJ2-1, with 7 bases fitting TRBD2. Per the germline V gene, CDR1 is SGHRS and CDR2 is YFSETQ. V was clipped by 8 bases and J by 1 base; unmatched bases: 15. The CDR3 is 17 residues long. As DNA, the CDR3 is TGCGCCAGTCACAGCGGTGGGGGACTAAGATCCTACAATGAGCAGTTCTTC. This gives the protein CASHSGGGLRSYNEQFF.

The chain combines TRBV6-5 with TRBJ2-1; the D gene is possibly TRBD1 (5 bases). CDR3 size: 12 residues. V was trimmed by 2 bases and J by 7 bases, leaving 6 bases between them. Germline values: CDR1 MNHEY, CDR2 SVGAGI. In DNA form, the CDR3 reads TGTGCCAGCAGTTACGCAGGGAATGAGCAGTTCTTC. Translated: CASSYAGNEQFF.

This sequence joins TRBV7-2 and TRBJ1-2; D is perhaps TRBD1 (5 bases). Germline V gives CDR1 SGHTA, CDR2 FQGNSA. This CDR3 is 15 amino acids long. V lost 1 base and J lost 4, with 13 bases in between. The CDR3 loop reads CASSLDSLGLYGYTF. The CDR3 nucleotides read TGTGCCAGCAGCTTAGACAGTCTGGGGCTCTATGGCTACACCTTC.

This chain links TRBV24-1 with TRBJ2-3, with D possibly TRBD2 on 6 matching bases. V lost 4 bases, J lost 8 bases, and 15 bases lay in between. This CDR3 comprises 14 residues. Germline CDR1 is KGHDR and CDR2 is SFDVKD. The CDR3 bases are TGTGCCACCAGTGAGGCCGGACTGGGAGGTACGCAGTATTTT. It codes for CATSEAGLGGTQYF.

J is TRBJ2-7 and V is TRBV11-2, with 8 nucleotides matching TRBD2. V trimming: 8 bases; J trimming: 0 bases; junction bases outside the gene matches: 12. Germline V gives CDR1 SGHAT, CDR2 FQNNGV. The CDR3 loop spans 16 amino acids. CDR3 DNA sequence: TGTGCCAGCCAACGGGCTAGCGGGTTGAGCTCCTACGAGCAGTACTTC. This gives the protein CASQRASGLSSYEQYF.

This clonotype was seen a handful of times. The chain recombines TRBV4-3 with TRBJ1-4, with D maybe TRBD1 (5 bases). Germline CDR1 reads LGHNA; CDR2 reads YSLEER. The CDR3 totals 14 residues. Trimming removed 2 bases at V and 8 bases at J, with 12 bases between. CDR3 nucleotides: TGCGCCAGCAGCCAACAAACAGGTTACGAAAAACTGTTTTTT. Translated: CASSQQTGYEKLFF.

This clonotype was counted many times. CDR3 region: CASSQDARRFYEQYF. CDR3 coding DNA: TGCGCCAGCAGCCAAGATGCGAGAAGGTTCTACGAGCAGTACTTC. The rearrangement uses TRBV4-3 and TRBJ2-7, with unresolved D. The germline V gene encodes CDR1 LGHNA and CDR2 YSLEER. The CDR3 totals 15 residues. V was trimmed by 0 bases and J by 3 bases, leaving 12 bases between them.

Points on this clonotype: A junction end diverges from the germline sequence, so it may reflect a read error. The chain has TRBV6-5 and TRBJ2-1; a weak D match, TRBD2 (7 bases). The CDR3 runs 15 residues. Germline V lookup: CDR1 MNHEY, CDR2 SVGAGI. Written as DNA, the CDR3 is TGTGCCTGCAGTTTTGGCGGGGGCCACTACAATGAGCAGTTCTTC. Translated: CACSFGGGHYNEQFF.

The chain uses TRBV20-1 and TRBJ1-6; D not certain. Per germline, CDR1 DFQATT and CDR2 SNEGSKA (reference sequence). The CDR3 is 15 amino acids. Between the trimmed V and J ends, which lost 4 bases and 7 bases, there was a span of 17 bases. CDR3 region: CSAKKSQEANSPLHF. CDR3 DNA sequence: TGCAGTGCTAAGAAGTCGCAGGAAGCGAATTCACCCCTCCACTTT.

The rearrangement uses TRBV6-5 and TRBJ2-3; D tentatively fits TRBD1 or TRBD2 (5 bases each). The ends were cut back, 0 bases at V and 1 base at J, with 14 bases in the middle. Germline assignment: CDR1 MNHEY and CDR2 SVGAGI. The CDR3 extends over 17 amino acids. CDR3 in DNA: TGTGCCAGCAGTTACTCCGCCACGGGACGCCGCACAGATACGCAGTATTTT. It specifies CASSYSATGRRTDTQYF.

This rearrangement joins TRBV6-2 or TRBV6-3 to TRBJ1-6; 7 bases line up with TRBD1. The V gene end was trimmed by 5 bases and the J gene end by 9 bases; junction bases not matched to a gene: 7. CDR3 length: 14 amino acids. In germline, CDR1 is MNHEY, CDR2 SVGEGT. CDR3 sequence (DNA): TGTGCCAGCAGTCGCCAGGGGGGACGTTCACCCCTCCACTTT. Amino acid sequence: CASSRQGGRSPLHF.

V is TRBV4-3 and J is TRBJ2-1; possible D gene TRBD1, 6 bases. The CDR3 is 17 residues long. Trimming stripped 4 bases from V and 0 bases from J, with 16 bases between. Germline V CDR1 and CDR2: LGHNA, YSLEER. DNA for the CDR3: TGCGCCAGCAGCCGCATCAAACAGGGTCTCTCCTACAATGAGCAGTTCTTC. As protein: CASSRIKQGLSYNEQFF.

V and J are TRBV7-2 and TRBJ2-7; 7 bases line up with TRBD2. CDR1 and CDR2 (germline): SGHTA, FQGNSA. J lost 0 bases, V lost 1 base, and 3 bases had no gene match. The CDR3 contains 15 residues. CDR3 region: CASSLGAGISYEQYF. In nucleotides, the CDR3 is TGTGCCAGCAGCTTAGGAGCGGGGATCTCCTACGAGCAGTACTTC.

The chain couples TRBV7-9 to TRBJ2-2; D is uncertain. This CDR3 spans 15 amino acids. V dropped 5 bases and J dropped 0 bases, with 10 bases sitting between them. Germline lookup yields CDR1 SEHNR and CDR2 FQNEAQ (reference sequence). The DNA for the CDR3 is TGTGCCAGCAGCCGCACCGGACCGAACACCGGGGAGCTGTTTTTT. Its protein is CASSRTGPNTGELFF. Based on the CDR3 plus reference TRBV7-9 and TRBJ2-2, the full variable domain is DTGVSQNPRHKITKRGQNVTFRCDPISEHNRLYWYRQTLGQGPEFLTYFQNEAQLEKSRLLSDRFSAERPKGSFSTLEIQRTEQGDSAMYLCASSRTGPNTGELFFGEGSRLTVL.

The CDR3 bases are TGTGCCAGCTTAGTAGCGGGGGTCTACAATGAGCAGTACTTC. Amino acid sequence: CASLVAGVYNEQYF. The rearrangement links TRBV12-3 or TRBV12-4 to TRBJ2-5, with 9 positions matching TRBD2. The V and J ends lost 8 bases and 11 bases, in that order; junction bases with no gene match: 15. The CDR3 spans 14 residues.

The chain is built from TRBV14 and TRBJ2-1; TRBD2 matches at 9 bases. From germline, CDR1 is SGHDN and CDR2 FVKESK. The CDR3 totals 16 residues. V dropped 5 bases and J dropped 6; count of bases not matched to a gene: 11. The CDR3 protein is CASSVSAGGKGNEQFF. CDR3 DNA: TGTGCCAGCAGCGTCTCTGCGGGGGGGAAGGGCAATGAGCAGTTCTTC.

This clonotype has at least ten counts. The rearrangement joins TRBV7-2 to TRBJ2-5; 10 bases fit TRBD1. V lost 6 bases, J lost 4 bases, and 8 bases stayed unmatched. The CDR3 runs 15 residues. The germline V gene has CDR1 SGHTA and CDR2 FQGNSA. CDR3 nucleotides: TGTGCCAGCAGGATTTCCGACAGGGGGCGAGAGACCCAGTACTTC. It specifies CASRISDRGRETQYF.

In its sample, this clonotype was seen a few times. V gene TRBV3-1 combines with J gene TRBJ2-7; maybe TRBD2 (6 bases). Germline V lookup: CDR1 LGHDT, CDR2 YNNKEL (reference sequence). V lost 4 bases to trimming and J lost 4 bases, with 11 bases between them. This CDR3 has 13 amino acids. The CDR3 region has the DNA TGTGCCAGCAGCCGCGGGGCCCAGTACGAGCAGTACTTC. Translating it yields CASSRGAQYEQYF.

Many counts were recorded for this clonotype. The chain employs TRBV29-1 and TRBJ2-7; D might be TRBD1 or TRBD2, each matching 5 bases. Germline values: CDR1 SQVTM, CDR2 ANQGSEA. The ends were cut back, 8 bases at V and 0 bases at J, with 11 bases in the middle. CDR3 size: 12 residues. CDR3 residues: CSTRDGSYEQYF. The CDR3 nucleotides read TGCAGCACTCGGGACGGCTCCTACGAGCAGTACTTC.

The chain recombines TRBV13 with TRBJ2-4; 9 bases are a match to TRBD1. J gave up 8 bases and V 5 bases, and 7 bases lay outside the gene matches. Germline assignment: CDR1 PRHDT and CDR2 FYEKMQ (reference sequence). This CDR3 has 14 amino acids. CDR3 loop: CASSPTGGGDIQYF. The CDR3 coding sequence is TGTGCCAGCAGCCCTACAGGGGGCGGGGACATTCAGTACTTC.

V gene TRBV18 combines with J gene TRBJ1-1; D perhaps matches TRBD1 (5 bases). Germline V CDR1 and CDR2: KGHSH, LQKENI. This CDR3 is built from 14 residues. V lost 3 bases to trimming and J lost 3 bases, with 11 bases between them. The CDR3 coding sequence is TGTGCCAGCTCACCCGACGGGGCAGACACTGAAGCTTTCTTT. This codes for CASSPDGADTEAFF.

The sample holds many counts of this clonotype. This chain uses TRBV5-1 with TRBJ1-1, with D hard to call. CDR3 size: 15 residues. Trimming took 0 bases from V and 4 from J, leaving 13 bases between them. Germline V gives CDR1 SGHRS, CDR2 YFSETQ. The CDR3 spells CASSLGQSVGTEAFF. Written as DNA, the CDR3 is TGCGCCAGCAGCTTGGGGCAATCAGTTGGCACTGAAGCTTTCTTT.

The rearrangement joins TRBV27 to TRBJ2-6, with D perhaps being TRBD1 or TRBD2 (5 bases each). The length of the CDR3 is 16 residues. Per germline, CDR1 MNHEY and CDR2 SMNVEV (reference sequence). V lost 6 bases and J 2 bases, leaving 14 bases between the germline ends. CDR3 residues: CASSGALEAGANVLTF. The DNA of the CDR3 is TGTGCCAGCAGCGGGGCCTTGGAGGCTGGGGCCAACGTCCTGACTTTC.

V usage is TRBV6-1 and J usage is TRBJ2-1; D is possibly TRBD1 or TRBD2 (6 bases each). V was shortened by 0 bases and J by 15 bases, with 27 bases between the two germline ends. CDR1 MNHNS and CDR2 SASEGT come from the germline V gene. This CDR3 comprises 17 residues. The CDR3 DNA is TGTGCCAGCAGTGAAGCGCTTCGGGGCGGGGACAAGTTCCCTACGTTCTTC. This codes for CASSEALRGGDKFPTFF.

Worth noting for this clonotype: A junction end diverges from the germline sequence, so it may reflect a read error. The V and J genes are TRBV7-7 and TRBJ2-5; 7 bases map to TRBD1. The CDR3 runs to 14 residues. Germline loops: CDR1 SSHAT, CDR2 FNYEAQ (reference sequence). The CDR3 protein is CASSPNPLTGRQYF. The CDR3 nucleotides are TGTGCTAGCAGCCCGAATCCTTTGACAGGGCGGCAGTACTTC.

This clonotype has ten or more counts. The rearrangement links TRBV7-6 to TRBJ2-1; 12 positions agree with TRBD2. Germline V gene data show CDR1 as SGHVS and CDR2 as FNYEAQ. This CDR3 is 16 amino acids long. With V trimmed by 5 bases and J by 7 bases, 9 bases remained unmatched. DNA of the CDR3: TGTGCCAGCAGCGCTTCTAGCGGGGGGGTCGGAAATGAGCAGTTCTTC. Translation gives CASSASSGGVGNEQFF.

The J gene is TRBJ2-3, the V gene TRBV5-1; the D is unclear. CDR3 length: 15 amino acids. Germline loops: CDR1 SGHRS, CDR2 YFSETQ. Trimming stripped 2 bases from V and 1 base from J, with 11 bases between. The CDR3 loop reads CASSLWQERTDTQYF. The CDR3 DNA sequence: TGCGCCAGCAGCTTATGGCAGGAACGCACAGATACGCAGTATTTT.

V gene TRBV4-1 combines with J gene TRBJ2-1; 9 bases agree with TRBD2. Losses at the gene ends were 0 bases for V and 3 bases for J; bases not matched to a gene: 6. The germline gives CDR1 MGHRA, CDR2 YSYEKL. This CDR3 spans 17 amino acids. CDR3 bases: TGCGCCAGCAGCCAAGATCTAGCGGGGCCGTACTACAATGAGCAGTTCTTC. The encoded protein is CASSQDLAGPYYNEQFF.